This TCR beta chain is from a study of blood T cell repertoires in COVID-19 (dated by TCRdb to 2018 to 2020). Regarding the study in general: The collaborator samples originated in the United States, Italy and Spain and spanned the acute and convalescent phases of COVID-19. The samples were drawn from two sources: the first 160 participants of the ongoing ImmuneRACE study, and over 1,000 subjects contributed by 6 global collaborators. The prospective study material was composed of cDNA or gDNA derived from T cells, B-cell-depleted T cells, or PBMCs. The dataset comprised deeply sampled blood TCRbeta repertoires from subjects exposed to, actively infected with, or recovered from COVID-19. The repertoires were released in a freely available public database meant as a resource for research on the immune response to SARS-CoV-2. Nearly every sample came with metadata listing a de-identified subject ID, COVID-19 status, age in years and sex. Where available, HLA class I and class II types were taken from metadata supplied by the sample provider and were not determined by assay-based typing. What the study reported, not specific to this receptor: How much clinical and demographic metadata was included differed by source and by participant, and the metadata was provided uncurated.

Trimming takes 2 bases from V and 7 bases from J, and the germline ends sit 17 bases apart. From cysteine to phenylalanine, the CDR3 is 16 amino acids long. Left in the record is the CDR3 DNA by itself, 48 bases read in frame from the first base. The germline V gene encodes CDR1 MNHNS and CDR2 SASEGT. With respect to this clone: What antigen it recognizes has not been identified. No quality values exist for individual bases; no much larger clone is one base distant.

TCRbeta CDR3 regions were amplified from genomic DNA by means of the immunoSEQ Assay, a bias-controlled multiplex PCR. The published analysis was carried out like this. The number of nucleated cells in each sample was estimated by amplification of reference gene primers within the assay. To quantify the absolute abundance of each unique TCRbeta CDR3 rearrangement, sequence reads were collapsed and filtered. Productive Simpson clonality was computed per sample as the square root of Simpson's diversity index over productive rearrangements. As stored in TCRdb, this immuneACCESS dataset retains in-frame rearrangements with V and J assigned. A fraction of the clones does not appear; measured against another copy, unresolved V genes explain less than half of the discrepancy, and the remainder lacks a known reason. Clonal size and the V and J genes are those of that table, whereas D and trimming came from the DNA. This sample has around 97,000 clones in its table, and about 85% of those were observed once. The top ten hold approximately 3% of the sample.

The collaborating institutions used their own protocols to collect whole blood in K2EDTA tubes. For TCRbeta analysis, collaborator samples were shipped as frozen whole blood, as isolated PBMCs, or as DNA extracted from either sample type. The chain employs TRBV6-1 and TRBJ1-4; too little of a D gene remains to name it. This sequence was found in a man aged 50 to 59 in a cohort sampled during active COVID-19. Input material: peripheral blood. The CDR3 loop reads CASSEHGPGAGEKLFF. The DNA is as follows: TGTGCCAGCAGTGAACATGGCCCGGGAGCAGGTGAAAAACTGTTTTTT.